The clone carrying this TCR beta chain was recorded only once. This entry is derived from a study of CD8+ T cells in alopecia areata. In the study overall: Each of the treated patients was given oral tofacitinib, 5 to 10 mg twice daily, for moderate-to-severe alopecia areata. Affected scalp percentage gauged treated patients' severity.

Treatment specified: oral pan-JAK inhibitor, 5-10 mg twice daily. RNA extraction and reverse transcription yielded cDNA as sequencing template. Using immunoSEQ multiplex PCR, the repertoire was profiled, and TCRdb retains in-frame clones only, with some absent. The table includes around 100,000 clones, 50% to 75% detected once. CDR3 size: 13 residues. Trimming took 1 base from V and 3 from J, leaving 7 bases between them. The germline V gene encodes CDR1 SGHRS and CDR2 YFSETQ. The starting material was CD8+ T cells sorted from blood, obtained at week 24, from a patient treated with tofacitinib. V and J are TRBV5-1 and TRBJ1-2, with D uncertain. The clonotype originates from a human donor with alopecia areata. The CDR3 DNA follows: TGCGCCAGCAGCTTGTACGCAGACTATGGCTACACCTTC. Residues: CASSLYADYGYTF.